A selection of T cell receptor beta chains follows, all from one sample in a study of cytomegalovirus exposure and HLA in healthy donors. Assay: immunoSEQ multiplex PCR; the TCRdb copy retains only in-frame clones and omits some. The sample lists 150,000 to 200,000 clones; 60% to 80% were seen once. Sequenced input: PBMCs. Receptors originate from a man aged 55 to 70 in good health and CMV-seronegative. CDR3s include the opening cysteine and the closing phenylalanine or tryptophan. The D gene is left open where the match is weak. Size is stated for part of the rows, as once, few or many counts, or as a class when the clone is expanded.

TRBV29-1	NA	NA	TRBJ2-3	CSVGTAETQYF	TGCAGCGTCGGGACTGCCGAAACGCAGTATTTT
TRBV5-4	NA	TRBD1	TRBJ1-1	CASSLAGPGGEAFF	TGTGCCAGCAGCTTGGCAGGGCCAGGGGGTGAAGCTTTCTTT
TRBV9	once	TRBD1	TRBJ1-1	CASGTADLNTEAFF	TGTGCTAGTGGGACAGCCGACCTGAACACTGAAGCTTTCTTT
TRBV5-8	NA	TRBD2	TRBJ2-7	CASSLGLAETYEQYF	TGTGCCAGCAGCTTGGGCCTAGCGGAAACCTACGAGCAGTACTTC
TRBV7-2	once	TRBD2	TRBJ2-1	CASSLGPWEGRSNEQFF	TGTGCCAGCAGCTTAGGACCGTGGGAGGGCCGGTCCAATGAGCAGTTCTTC
TRBV19	NA	NA	TRBJ2-3	CASSTSGSTDTQYF	TGTGCCAGTAGTACCAGCGGGAGCACAGATACGCAGTATTTT
TRBV10-3	NA	NA	TRBJ1-1	CAISESELMNTEAFF	TGTGCCATCAGTGAGTCCGAGTTAATGAACACTGAAGCTTTCTTT
TRBV29-1	few	NA	TRBJ2-7	CSVGTASYEQYF	TGCAGCGTTGGCACAGCCTCCTACGAGCAGTACTTC
TRBV18	few	NA	TRBJ2-7	CASSPAGQSFLYEQYF	TGTGCCAGCTCACCCGCGGGACAGAGCTTCCTTTACGAGCAGTACTTC
TRBV9	NA	NA	TRBJ1-1	CASSVAAFAGEAFF	TGTGCCAGCAGCGTAGCCGCATTCGCAGGGGAAGCTTTCTTT
TRBV9	NA	NA	TRBJ1-2	CASSVSSGGYTF	TGTGCCAGCAGCGTATCGAGCGGAGGCTACACCTTC
TRBV10-2	NA	NA	TRBJ1-5	CASSERAVRNQPQHF	TGCGCCAGCAGTGAAAGAGCGGTTCGCAATCAGCCCCAGCATTTT
TRBV29-1	once	TRBD2	TRBJ2-5	CSVALAGVETQYF	TGCAGCGTTGCCCTAGCGGGAGTAGAGACCCAGTACTTC
TRBV7-2	NA	TRBD2	TRBJ2-7	CASSLGRTSGSPNEQYF	TGTGCCAGCAGCTTAGGGCGGACTAGCGGGAGTCCCAACGAGCAGTACTTC
TRBV5-6	NA	NA	TRBJ1-2	CASSLIPGGSGYTF	TGTGCCAGCAGCTTGATTCCGGGAGGTAGTGGCTACACCTTC
TRBV27	once	NA	TRBJ1-2	CASSLSWGSYYGYTF	TGTGCCAGCAGTTTATCGTGGGGCAGCTACTATGGCTACACCTTC
TRBV19	NA	TRBD1	TRBJ2-7	CASSDLRQGWSEQYF	TGTGCCAGTTCCGACCTTCGACAGGGATGGAGCGAGCAGTACTTC
TRBV15	NA	NA	TRBJ1-5	CATSRDLRVGQPQHF	TGTGCCACCAGCAGAGATTTGAGGGTAGGACAGCCCCAGCATTTT
TRBV6-1	NA	NA	TRBJ1-2	CASSEADGNQYGYTF	TGTGCCAGCAGTGAAGCCGATGGCAATCAGTATGGCTACACCTTC
TRBV18	NA	NA	TRBJ1-3	CASAGSSGNTIYF	TGTGCCAGCGCGGGGAGCTCTGGAAACACCATATATTTT
TRBV5-1	NA	TRBD2	TRBJ2-3	CASSSGTSGQTDTQYF	TGCGCCAGCAGCTCTGGGACTAGCGGGCAAACAGATACGCAGTATTTT
TRBV5-4	NA	TRBD2	TRBJ2-5	CASSLYLAGEETQYF	TGTGCCAGCAGCTTGTACCTAGCGGGAGAAGAGACCCAGTACTTC
TRBV6-1	NA	NA	TRBJ1-4	CASRIMTGPSEKLFF	TGTGCCAGCAGAATTATGACAGGACCCTCCGAAAAACTGTTTTTT
TRBV11-2	NA	NA	TRBJ1-1	CASRAAVEAFF	TGTGCCAGCAGAGCGGCGGTTGAAGCTTTCTTT
TRBV6-5	NA	TRBD1	TRBJ1-5	CASSDRGSNQPQHF	TGTGCCAGCAGTGACAGGGGCAGCAATCAGCCCCAGCATTTT
TRBV5-6	NA	TRBD1	TRBJ2-1	CASSLGTGGYNEQFF	TGTGCCAGCAGCTTGGGGACAGGGGGTTACAATGAGCAGTTCTTC
TRBV19	NA	NA	TRBJ1-1	CASSPQGRGWTEAFF	TGTGCCAGTAGTCCCCAAGGGCGGGGGTGGACTGAAGCTTTCTTT
TRBV6-5	NA	TRBD2	TRBJ2-7	CASRAGGISYEQYF	TGTGCCAGCAGGGCGGGGGGTATCTCCTACGAGCAGTACTTC
TRBV5-1	once	NA	TRBJ2-7	CASSSHYSGEQYF	TGCGCCAGCAGCTCCCACTATAGCGGCGAGCAGTACTTC
TRBV27	NA	NA	TRBJ1-2	CASSSSMTGRYGYTF	TGTGCCAGCAGTTCCTCGATGACAGGAAGGTATGGCTACACCTTC
TRBV28	NA	TRBD1	TRBJ2-7	CANSSGQLTYEQYF	TGTGCCAACAGTTCGGGACAGCTTACCTACGAGCAGTACTTC
TRBV30	NA	NA	TRBJ2-7	CAWSTRADRGKEQYF	TGTGCCTGGAGTACCCGAGCGGACCGGGGGAAGGAGCAGTACTTC
TRBV5-1	few	NA	TRBJ1-1	CASSLEGLPNTEAFF	TGCGCCAGCAGCTTGGAGGGACTCCCGAACACTGAAGCTTTCTTT
TRBV29-1	once	NA	TRBJ1-2	CSVPQRDYGYPF	TGCAGCGTTCCCCAGAGAGACTATGGCTACCCCTTC
TRBV5-4	few	TRBD1	TRBJ2-7	CASSLGTGFYEQYF	TGTGCCAGCAGCTTGGGGACAGGGTTTTACGAGCAGTACTTC
TRBV6-5	NA	NA	TRBJ2-7	CASTLGQGSYEQYF	TGTGCCAGCACCCTGGGGCAGGGTTCCTACGAGCAGTACTTC
TRBV19	NA	NA	TRBJ2-1	CASSMLTASNEQFF	TGTGCCAGTAGTATGCTCACGGCTAGCAATGAGCAGTTCTTC
TRBV10-3	NA	NA	TRBJ1-5	CAISEGTSSNQPQHF	TGTGCCATCAGTGAGGGGACATCTAGCAATCAGCCCCAGCATTTT
TRBV6-6	NA	TRBD2	TRBJ2-5	CASSYRLAEETQYF	TGTGCCAGCAGTTACAGGCTAGCGGAAGAGACCCAGTACTTC
TRBV2	NA	NA	TRBJ1-6	CASSALTGGNSPLHF	TGTGCCAGCAGTGCCCTGACAGGAGGAAATTCACCCCTCCACTTT
TRBV19	NA	TRBD1	TRBJ1-6	CASSNLQGATNSPLHF	TGTGCCAGTAGTAATTTACAGGGGGCGACTAATTCACCCCTCCACTTT
TRBV6-5	NA	NA	TRBJ2-7	CASTTLQGIGEQYF	TGTGCCAGCACCACGCTTCAGGGGATAGGCGAGCAGTACTTC
TRBV29-1	NA	TRBD1	TRBJ2-7	CSVNSGTGVFDEQYF	TGCAGCGTCAATTCCGGGACAGGGGTTTTCGACGAGCAGTACTTC
TRBV9	NA	TRBD2	TRBJ2-5	CASSVATTSGRGETQYF	TGTGCCAGCAGCGTAGCTACTACTAGCGGGAGGGGGGAGACCCAGTACTTC
TRBV5-4	NA	NA	TRBJ1-2	CASSLVQVEGYTF	TGTGCCAGCAGCTTGGTGCAGGTCGAAGGCTACACCTTC
TRBV10-2	NA	TRBD1	TRBJ2-7	CASSRTGASYEQYF	TGCGCCAGCAGCAGGACAGGGGCTTCCTACGAGCAGTACTTC
TRBV29-1	NA	NA	TRBJ1-2	CSVEGSGRGYTF	TGCAGCGTTGAGGGATCAGGGCGCGGCTACACCTTC
TRBV10-3	NA	TRBD1	TRBJ2-2	CAISGPAGGTYTGELFF	TGTGCCATCAGTGGCCCCGCAGGGGGCACCTACACCGGGGAGCTGTTTTTT
TRBV11-1	NA	TRBD2	TRBJ2-2	CASSFRGSGSTGELFF	TGTGCCAGCAGCTTCCGGGGCAGCGGGAGCACCGGGGAGCTGTTTTTT
TRBV15	few	NA	TRBJ2-7	CATSRDAGGSYEQYF	TGTGCCACCAGCAGAGATGCCGGGGGTTCCTACGAGCAGTACTTC
TRBV6-6	few	NA	TRBJ1-1	CASSLSTANTEAFF	TGTGCCAGCAGTTTAAGCACAGCGAACACTGAAGCTTTCTTT
TRBV29-1	once	TRBD1	TRBJ1-1	CSMDRATEAFF	TGCAGCATGGACAGGGCCACTGAAGCTTTCTTT
TRBV15	NA	NA	TRBJ2-5	CATSRDQVMAPQETQYF	TGTGCCACCAGCAGAGATCAGGTAATGGCGCCCCAAGAGACCCAGTACTTC
TRBV10-1	NA	NA	TRBJ1-3	CASQRGAGNTIYF	TGCGCCAGCCAAAGGGGTGCTGGAAACACCATATATTTT
TRBV27	NA	TRBD1	TRBJ2-7	CASSFGQGAEQYF	TGTGCCAGCAGTTTTGGTCAGGGGGCCGAGCAGTACTTC
TRBV7-8	NA	NA	TRBJ2-2	CASSLTSGPNTGELFF	TGTGCCAGCAGCTTAACTTCAGGGCCGAACACCGGGGAGCTGTTTTTT